Shown below are 26 T cell receptor beta chains from a single sample sequenced in a study of T cells in localized non-small cell lung cancer. Produced via immunoSEQ multiplex PCR; TCRdb's table is partial and in-frame only. This table has 23,000 or so clones, around 85% appearing once. Sample: peripheral blood, taken before any cancer treatment. These TCRs come from an older male donor with stage II squamous cell lung carcinoma.

CDR3: CASSHPPTSGRSNEQFF. The CDR3 nucleotides are TGTGCCAGTAGCCATCCCCCGACTAGCGGGAGGTCCAATGAGCAGTTCTTC. The chain joins TRBV19 to TRBJ2-1, with 13 bases aligning to TRBD2. This CDR3 has 17 residues. Trimming removed 6 bases from V and 6 bases from J; junction bases left unmatched: 11. The V gene's germline CDR1 is LNHDA and CDR2 SQIVND (reference sequence).

CDR3: CASSPIRQARGTDTQYF. The CDR3 DNA reads TGTGCCAGCAGTCCCATTAGACAGGCGAGGGGCACAGATACGCAGTATTTT. This sequence joins TRBV27 and TRBJ2-3, with a tentative D call TRBD1 (6 bases). The CDR3 spans 17 residues. Trimming cost V 5 bases and J 1 base, with 19 bases left between them. Germline V gene lookup returns CDR1 MNHEY and CDR2 SMNVEV (reference sequence).

The chain couples TRBV27 to TRBJ1-2; D gene uncertain. CDR3 length equals 15 residues. V gave up 0 bases and J gave up 3 bases, with 11 bases separating them. Germline V gives CDR1 MNHEY, CDR2 SMNVEV (reference sequence). The CDR3 DNA reads TGTGCCAGCAGTTTATCATCCTACTCCGACTATGGCTACACCTTC. Translating it yields CASSLSSYSDYGYTF.

The V and J genes are TRBV5-4 and TRBJ1-2; D not resolved. CDR1 and CDR2 (germline): SGHNT, YYREEE (reference sequence). Between the trimmed V and J ends, which lost 0 bases and 1 base, there was a span of 4 bases. The CDR3 totals 13 residues. CDR3 loop: CASSLAGNYGYTF. The CDR3 coding sequence is TGTGCCAGCAGCTTGGCCGGTAACTATGGCTACACCTTC. The full variable domain, completed using reference TRBV5-4 and TRBJ1-2, is ETGVTQSPTHLIKTRGQQVTLRCSSQSGHNTVSWYQQALGQGPQFIFQYYREEENGRGNFPPRFSGLQFPNYSSELNVNALELDDSALYLCASSLAGNYGYTFGSGTRLTVV.

The chain recombines TRBV7-2 with TRBJ1-1; D is undetermined. There are 13 residues in the CDR3. The germline V and J ends were trimmed by 5 bases and 1 base, with 8 bases remaining between them. The V gene's germline CDR1 is SGHTA and CDR2 FQGNSA. The CDR3 DNA reads TGTGCCAGCAGCCCGAGACCGAACACTGAAGCTTTCTTT. Protein sequence: CASSPRPNTEAFF.

This clone occurred once. V gene TRBV5-4 combines with J gene TRBJ1-1; 9 nucleotides line up with TRBD1. V shed 3 bases and J 3 bases; nucleotides not matched to a gene: 6. Germline-derived CDR1 and CDR2 are SGHNT and YYREEE (reference sequence). This CDR3 comprises 15 residues. The CDR3 here is CASSSPGQGHTEAFF. CDR3 in DNA: TGTGCCAGCAGCTCCCCGGGACAGGGCCACACTGAAGCTTTCTTT.

This clone has a single count. The V gene is TRBV21-1, the J gene TRBJ1-2; TRBD1 reflects the table's D call only, with no check against the DNA. TRBV21-1 represents a pseudogene. There are 15 residues in the CDR3. CDR3 DNA: TGTGCCAGCAGCAAATCGGGACATACTAACTATGGCTACACCTTC. Amino acid sequence: CASSKSGHTNYGYTF.

The chain carries TRBV11-2 and TRBJ2-7; perhaps TRBD1 as D (6 bases). From germline, CDR1 is SGHAT and CDR2 FQNNGV. Trimming removed 5 bases from V and 0 bases from J, with 11 bases in between. This CDR3 has 14 amino acids. DNA for the CDR3: TGTGCCAGCAGCCGTACAGGGAGCTCCTACGAGCAGTACTTC. Its translation is CASSRTGSSYEQYF.

The J gene is TRBJ1-1, the V gene TRBV6-5; perhaps TRBD1 as D (5 bases). Trimming took off 0 bases at V and 3 bases at J, with 11 bases between the two ends. The CDR3 has 15 amino acids. CDR1 is MNHEY and CDR2 is SVGAGI in the germline V gene. This CDR3 reads CASSYSPGGDTEAFF. In DNA form, the CDR3 reads TGTGCCAGCAGTTACTCCCCGGGGGGAGACACTGAAGCTTTCTTT.

The chain is built from TRBV29-1 and TRBJ2-7, with D tentatively TRBD2 (5 bases). CDR1 and CDR2 (germline): SQVTM, ANQGSEA. CDR3 size: 13 residues. Trimming left V 0 bases short and J 0 bases short, with 6 bases between. As DNA, the CDR3 is TGCAGCGTTGAAGAGGGGAGCTCCTACGAGCAGTACTTC. Its protein product is CSVEEGSSYEQYF.

Only one count was recorded for this clone. The chain has TRBV28 and TRBJ1-2, with 9 positions matching TRBD1. Germline trimming cut 5 bases from V and 2 bases from J; bases unmatched to any gene: 6. CDR1 and CDR2 from the germline V gene are MDHEN and SYDVKM. The CDR3 length is 15 residues. The CDR3 region has the DNA TGTGCCAGCAGTAAGGGACAGGGATGGAACTATGGCTACACCTTC. Translating it yields CASSKGQGWNYGYTF.

This chain uses TRBV28 with TRBJ2-1; 8 bases are a match to TRBD1. This CDR3 has 15 amino acids. V shed 6 bases, J shed 5 bases, and the junction held 9 bases outside the gene matches. Germline V CDR1 and CDR2: MDHEN, SYDVKM. The CDR3, as DNA: TGTGCCAGCAGCCGGGGACAGGTTGGGCACAATGAGCAGTTCTTC. Protein: CASSRGQVGHNEQFF. Full variable domain (outside the CDR3, taken from reference TRBV28 and TRBJ2-1): DVKVTQSSRYLVKRTGEKVFLECVQDMDHENMFWYRQDPGLGLRLIYFSYDVKMKEKGDIPEGYSVSREKKERFSLILESASTNQTSMYLCASSRGQVGHNEQFFGPGTRLTVL.

The chain joins TRBV12-5 to TRBJ1-1; D is ambiguous. CDR3 size: 15 residues. The germline V gene encodes CDR1 LGHNT and CDR2 FRNRAP. V was pared by 3 bases and J by 5 bases, with 16 bases between. CDR3 bases: TGTGCTAGTGGTTTTTCCGTGGCCGTCGTGACTGAAGCTTTCTTT. It yields the protein CASGFSVAVVTEAFF.

The chain has TRBV7-2 and TRBJ2-5; D call uncertain. The CDR3 contains 13 residues. Germline V gene data show CDR1 as SGHTA and CDR2 as FQGNSA. Trimming removed 5 bases from V and 4 bases from J, with 11 bases in between. The DNA of the CDR3 is TGTGCCAGCAGCCCCCGTCAGAGAGAGACCCAGTACTTC. This translates into CASSPRQRETQYF.

J is TRBJ2-5 and V is TRBV5-6; D perhaps matches TRBD2 (6 bases). The V gene's germline CDR1 is SGHDT and CDR2 YYEEEE. This CDR3 contains 14 residues. V shed 2 bases and J shed 2 bases, with 10 bases lying between them. The CDR3 DNA is TGTGCCAGCAGCTTCTCGGGAGCACAAGAGACCCAGTACTTC. It specifies CASSFSGAQETQYF.

The V and J genes are TRBV2 and TRBJ2-2; D not certain. V lost 0 bases and J lost 0, with 2 bases in between. In germline, CDR1 is SNHLY, CDR2 FYNNEI. This CDR3 region has 14 residues. CDR3 bases: TGTGCCAGCAGTGAAGCGGCGAACACCGGGGAGCTGTTTTTT. This codes for CASSEAANTGELFF.

The V call is TRBV28, the J call TRBJ1-2; 9 bases are a match to TRBD1. This CDR3 region has 14 residues. V shed 7 bases, J shed 3 bases, and the junction held 6 bases outside the gene matches. Germline loops: CDR1 MDHEN, CDR2 SYDVKM. CDR3 region: CASTLDRGDYGYTF. For the CDR3, the DNA is TGTGCCAGCACCCTGGACAGGGGCGACTATGGCTACACCTTC.

V usage is TRBV7-2 and J usage is TRBJ1-2, with 9 bases lining up with TRBD1. V gave up 1 base and J gave up 7 bases; unmatched junction bases: 7. CDR1 is SGHTA and CDR2 is FQGNSA in the germline V gene. The CDR3 consists of 15 residues. CDR3 protein: CASSLETGQGGGYTF. The CDR3, as DNA: TGTGCCAGCAGCTTAGAGACGGGACAGGGCGGTGGCTACACCTTC.

The chain joins TRBV5-1 to TRBJ2-7, with unresolved D. Trimming shortened V by 2 bases and J by 2 bases, and 11 bases separated the two germline ends. Germline lookup yields CDR1 SGHRS and CDR2 YFSETQ. The CDR3 runs to 14 residues. The CDR3 bases are TGCGCCAGCAGCTTAGACCTCCCGGCCTACGAGCAGTACTTC. It specifies CASSLDLPAYEQYF.

The chain combines TRBV10-3 with TRBJ2-7, with 10 bases identical to TRBD2. This CDR3 spans 13 amino acids. Trimming cost V 6 bases and J 5 bases; bases outside gene matches: 4. The germline CDR1 and CDR2 sequences are ENHRY and SYGVKD. CDR3 DNA: TGTGCCATCAGAGCGGGAGGGGACCACGAGCAGTACTTC. This codes for CAIRAGGDHEQYF.

The CDR3 nucleotides read TGTGCCAGCACTGCCGGGACACTCACCTACGAGCAGTACTTC. Translation gives CASTAGTLTYEQYF. This sequence joins TRBV6-6 and TRBJ2-7; D perhaps matches TRBD1 (6 bases). Trimming removed 7 bases from V and 2 bases from J, with 15 bases in between. The germline V gene encodes CDR1 MNHNY and CDR2 SVGAGI (reference sequence). The CDR3 runs 14 residues.

The J gene is TRBJ2-5, the V gene TRBV15; no definite D call. Germline CDR1 and CDR2: LNHNV and YYDKDF (reference sequence). This CDR3 is built from 14 residues. The V and J ends lost 2 bases and 2 bases respectively, with 9 bases between them. CDR3 amino acids: CATSRTGFQETQYF. CDR3 coding DNA: TGTGCCACCAGCAGAACCGGATTTCAAGAGACCCAGTACTTC.

The chain joins TRBV4-3 to TRBJ2-7; possible D gene TRBD1, 5 bases. Per the germline V gene, CDR1 is LGHNA and CDR2 is YSLEER. This CDR3 has 14 residues. V lost 0 bases to trimming and J lost 1 base, with 7 bases between them. In nucleotides, the CDR3 is TGCGCCAGCAGCCAAGATCACAGGTCCTACGAGCAGTACTTC. It translates to CASSQDHRSYEQYF.

V usage is TRBV4-1 and J usage is TRBJ1-2; D not resolved. The germline CDR1 and CDR2 sequences are MGHRA and YSYEKL. The V end lost 0 bases, the J end lost 7 bases, and 9 bases lay between the germline ends. The CDR3 contains 13 residues. CDR3 nucleotide sequence: TGCGCCAGCAGCCAAGATCAAGCGGGTGGCTACACCTTC. Translation gives CASSQDQAGGYTF.

V gene TRBV7-8 combines with J gene TRBJ2-7; 14 bases agree with TRBD2. Unmatched junction bases numbered 7, after V lost 1 base and J lost 5 bases. The CDR3 has 17 amino acids. The germline gives CDR1 SGHVS, CDR2 FQNEAQ. This CDR3 is CASSLGLAGGPVDEQYF. The CDR3 DNA sequence: TGTGCCAGCAGCTTAGGACTAGCGGGAGGGCCGGTCGACGAGCAGTACTTC.

This chain connects TRBV9 to TRBJ2-5; D tentatively fits TRBD1 or TRBD2 (7 bases each). The last part of the DNA fits TRBJ2-7 better; the J call may be wrong. CDR3 length equals 15 residues. CDR1 is SGDLS, CDR2 YYNGEE, per germline. The CDR3 here is CASSVSPGGDYEQYF. CDR3 in DNA: TGTGCCAGCAGCGTATCTCCAGGGGGGGACTACGAGCAGTACTTC.